This T cell receptor beta chain was captured in a study of blood T cell repertoires in COVID-19. Profiled with immunoSEQ multiplex PCR; TCRdb holds only in-frame clones, not every one. Among 65,000 or so clones, around four fifths were seen once, and the ten largest hold 14% to 15%. The CDR3 is made up of 19 amino acids. Trimming stripped 6 bases from V and 1 base from J, with 27 bases between. From germline, CDR1 is MGHRA and CDR2 YSYEKL. This clone has a handful of counts. The chain links TRBV4-1 to TRBJ1-1; D call uncertain. The material sequenced was peripheral blood. This receptor was obtained from a man at least 80 years old with acute or convalescent COVID-19. CDR3 nucleotide sequence: TGCGCCAGCAGGAAATTTGAAGGGAGGCTGGAGAAGAAGAACACTGAAGCTTTCTTT. This codes for CASRKFEGRLEKKNTEAFF.